Shown below are 4 T cell receptor beta chains from a single sample sequenced in a study of cytomegalovirus exposure and HLA in healthy donors. Primers: 60 Vbeta forward and 13 Jbeta reverse. The data were produced by immunoSEQ multiplex PCR, yet TCRdb's version contains in-frame clones alone and is incomplete. The sample shows about 140,000 clones, 70% to 85% of them seen only once. The sequenced sample was PBMCs. The origin of the receptors is a woman aged 40 to 50 in good health and CMV-seronegative.

The chain links TRBV4-3 to TRBJ1-6; the match to TRBD1 covers 10 bases. Germline-derived CDR1 and CDR2 are LGHNA and YSLEER. CDR3 size: 15 residues. V shed 0 bases, J shed 10 bases, and the junction held 3 bases outside the gene matches. The CDR3: CASSQDSDRGSPLHF. The CDR3 nucleotides read TGCGCCAGCAGCCAAGATTCGGACAGGGGGTCACCCCTCCACTTT.

The CDR3 DNA sequence: TGTGCCAGCAGCTTGCGGGTTCTTGGGGAGACCCAGTACTTC. Its translation is CASSLRVLGETQYF. The gene calls are TRBV7-8 and TRBJ2-5; D may be TRBD2 (5 bases). CDR3 length equals 14 residues. CDR1 SGHVS and CDR2 FQNEAQ come from the germline V gene. The V gene lost 3 bases and the J gene lost 5 bases, with 13 bases spanning the gap.

V and J are TRBV2 and TRBJ2-7; perhaps TRBD2 as D (6 bases). V lost 7 bases to trimming and J lost 1 base, with 14 bases between them. Germline V lookup: CDR1 SNHLY, CDR2 FYNNEI. The CDR3 has 14 residues. The CDR3 protein is CASNRDWVSYEQYF. The CDR3 DNA follows: TGTGCCAGCAACCGGGACTGGGTATCCTACGAGCAGTACTTC.

The chain employs TRBV7-9 and TRBJ2-3; 7 bases map to TRBD1. The CDR3 contains 13 residues. From germline, CDR1 is SEHNR and CDR2 FQNEAQ (reference sequence). J was trimmed by 9 bases and V by 0 bases; bases with no gene match: 3. In DNA, the CDR3 is TGTGCCAGCAGCTTAGCGCTAGGGGGCACGCAGTATTTT. Protein sequence: CASSLALGGTQYF. The full variable domain, completed using reference TRBV7-9 and TRBJ2-3, is DTGVSQNPRHKITKRGQNVTFRCDPISEHNRLYWYRQTLGQGPEFLTYFQNEAQLEKSRLLSDRFSAERPKGSFSTLEIQRTEQGDSAMYLCASSLALGGTQYFGPGTRLTVL.